Detailed here is one T cell receptor (beta chain). Its antigen is currently unknown. As the sequencing template, cDNA was produced by extracting RNA and reverse transcribing it. Profiling relied on immunoSEQ multiplex PCR, and the TCRdb table lists in-frame clones only, not all of them. The sample contains about 180,000 clones, roughly half of which appear only once. The data were taken from a study of CD8+ T cells in alopecia areata. As to treatment: oral pan-JAK inhibitor, 5-10 mg twice daily. Researchers took lesional scalp punch biopsies and peripheral blood from people who were alopecia areata patients. Regarding the study as a whole: Numerous clones, expanded in lesions, remained in scalp and blood during tofacitinib. Scalp samples also contribute reads from the resident alphabeta T cells found in normal skin.

The TCR originated in a human donor with alopecia areata. The sample in question was CD8+ T cells sorted from blood, obtained around week 54, from a patient treated with tofacitinib.

CDR3 sequence reads: CASSVGFHSRETQYF. The CDR3 DNA follows: TGTGCCAGCAGCGTAGGCTTTCATTCGCGGGAGACCCAGTACTTC. V is TRBV9 and J is TRBJ2-5; the D is unclear. Trimming took 0 bases from V and 5 from J, leaving 14 bases between them. Per the germline V gene, CDR1 is SGDLS and CDR2 is YYNGEE. There are 15 residues in the CDR3.